This record covers a single T cell receptor beta chain. This entry comes from a study of blood T cell repertoires in COVID-19. Study-level information: COVID-19 samples collected from the United States, Italy and Spain covered acute and convalescent phases.

The table came from immunoSEQ multiplex PCR; TCRdb's copy has only in-frame clones and leaves some out. The profile shows fewer than 120,000 clones, less than 85% of them singletons. The specimen sequenced was peripheral blood. This clonotype was sampled from a woman aged 80 or older with acute or convalescent COVID-19.

The CDR3 sequence is CASSPTDRAQGPQHF. The CDR3 nucleotides are TGCGCCAGCAGCCCAACGGACAGGGCACAGGGGCCCCAGCATTTT. The J gene is TRBJ1-5, the V gene TRBV4-1; 8 positions agree with TRBD1. Germline V CDR1 and CDR2: MGHRA, YSYEKL. This CDR3 region has 15 residues. J lost 9 bases, V lost 4 bases, and 11 bases had no gene match.